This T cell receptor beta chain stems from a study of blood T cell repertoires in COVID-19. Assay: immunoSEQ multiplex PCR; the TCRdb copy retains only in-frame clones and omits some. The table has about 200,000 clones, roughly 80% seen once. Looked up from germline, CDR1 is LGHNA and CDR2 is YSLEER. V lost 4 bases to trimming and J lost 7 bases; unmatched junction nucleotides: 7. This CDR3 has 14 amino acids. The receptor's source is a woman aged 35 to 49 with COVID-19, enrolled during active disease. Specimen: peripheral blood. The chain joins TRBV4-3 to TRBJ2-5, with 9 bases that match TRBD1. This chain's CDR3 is CASSPQPGQGTQYF. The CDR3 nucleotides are TGCGCCAGCAGCCCCCAACCGGGACAGGGGACCCAGTACTTC.